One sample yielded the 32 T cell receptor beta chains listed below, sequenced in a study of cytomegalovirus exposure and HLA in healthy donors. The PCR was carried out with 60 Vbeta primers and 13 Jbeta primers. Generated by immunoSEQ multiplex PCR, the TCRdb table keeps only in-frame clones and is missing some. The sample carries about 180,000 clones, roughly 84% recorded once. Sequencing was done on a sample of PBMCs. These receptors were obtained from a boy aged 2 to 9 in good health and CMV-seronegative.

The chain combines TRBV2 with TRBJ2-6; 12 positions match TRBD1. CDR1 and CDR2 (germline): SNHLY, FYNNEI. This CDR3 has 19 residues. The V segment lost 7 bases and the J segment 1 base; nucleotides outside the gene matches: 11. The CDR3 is CASNRGQGAVGSGANVLTF. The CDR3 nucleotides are TGTGCCAGCAATCGGGGACAGGGGGCGGTCGGGTCTGGGGCCAACGTCCTGACTTTC.

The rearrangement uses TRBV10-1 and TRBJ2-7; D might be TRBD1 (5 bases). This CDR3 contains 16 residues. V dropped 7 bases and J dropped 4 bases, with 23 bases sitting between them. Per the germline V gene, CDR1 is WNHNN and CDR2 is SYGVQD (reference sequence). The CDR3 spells CASTPPWTRSPYEQYF. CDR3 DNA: TGCGCCAGCACCCCACCTTGGACAAGGTCTCCTTACGAGCAGTACTTC.

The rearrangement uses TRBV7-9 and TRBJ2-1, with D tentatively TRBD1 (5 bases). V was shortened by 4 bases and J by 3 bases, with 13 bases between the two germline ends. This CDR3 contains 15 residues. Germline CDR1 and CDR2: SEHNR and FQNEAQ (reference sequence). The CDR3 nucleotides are TGTGCCAGCAGCTCCGAACTTACAGGCTACAATGAGCAGTTCTTC. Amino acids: CASSSELTGYNEQFF. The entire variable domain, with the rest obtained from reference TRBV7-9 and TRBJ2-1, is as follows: DTGVSQNPRHKITKRGQNVTFRCDPISEHNRLYWYRQTLGQGPEFLTYFQNEAQLEKSRLLSDRFSAERPKGSFSTLEIQRTEQGDSAMYLCASSSELTGYNEQFFGPGTRLTVL.

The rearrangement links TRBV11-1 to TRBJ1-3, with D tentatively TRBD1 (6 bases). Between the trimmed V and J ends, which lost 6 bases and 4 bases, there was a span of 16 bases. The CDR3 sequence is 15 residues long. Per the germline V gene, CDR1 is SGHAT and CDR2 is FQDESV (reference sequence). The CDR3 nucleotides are TGTGCCAGCAGAAGACAGGAGGATGTGGGAAACACCATATATTTT. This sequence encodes CASRRQEDVGNTIYF.

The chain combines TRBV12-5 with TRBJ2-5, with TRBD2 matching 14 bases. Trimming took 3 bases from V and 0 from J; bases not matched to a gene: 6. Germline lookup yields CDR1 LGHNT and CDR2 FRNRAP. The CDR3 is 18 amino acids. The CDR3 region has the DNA TGTGCTAGTGGTTTTAACGGACTAGCGGGAGGACACCAAGAGACCCAGTACTTC. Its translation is CASGFNGLAGGHQETQYF.

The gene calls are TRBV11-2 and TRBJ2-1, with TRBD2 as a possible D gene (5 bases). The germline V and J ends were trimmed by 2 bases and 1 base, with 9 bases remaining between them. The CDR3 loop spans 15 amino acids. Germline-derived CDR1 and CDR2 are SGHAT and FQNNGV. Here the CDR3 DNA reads TGTGCCAGCAGCTTACACGGACTTTCCTACAATGAGCAGTTCTTC. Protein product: CASSLHGLSYNEQFF.

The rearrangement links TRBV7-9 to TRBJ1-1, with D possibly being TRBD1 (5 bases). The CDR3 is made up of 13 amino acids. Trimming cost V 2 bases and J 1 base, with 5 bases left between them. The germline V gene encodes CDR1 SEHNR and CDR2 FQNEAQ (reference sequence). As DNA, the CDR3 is TGTGCCAGCAGCTTACAGGGGAACACTGAAGCTTTCTTT. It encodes CASSLQGNTEAFF.

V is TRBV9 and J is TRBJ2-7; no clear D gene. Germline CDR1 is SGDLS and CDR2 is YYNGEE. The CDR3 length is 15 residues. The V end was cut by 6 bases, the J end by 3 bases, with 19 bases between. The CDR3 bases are TGTGCCAGCAACAGAACGCGCTTACCCATCTACGAGCAGTACGTC. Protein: CASNRTRLPIYEQYV.

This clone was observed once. CDR3 amino acids: CASSQDLAGGRNQPQHF. In DNA, the CDR3 is TGCGCCAGCAGCCAAGATCTGGCAGGGGGCCGCAATCAGCCCCAGCATTTT. The rearrangement joins TRBV4-3 to TRBJ1-5; 8 bases line up with TRBD1. Germline-derived CDR1 and CDR2 are LGHNA and YSLEER. The J segment lost 2 bases and the V segment lost 0 bases, leaving 6 bases of the junction unmatched. This CDR3 is 17 amino acids long.

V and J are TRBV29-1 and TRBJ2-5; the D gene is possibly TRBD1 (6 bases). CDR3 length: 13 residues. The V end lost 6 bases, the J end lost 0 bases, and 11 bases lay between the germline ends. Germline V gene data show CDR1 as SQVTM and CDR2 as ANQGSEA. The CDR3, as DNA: TGCAGCGTGCGAGGGGGATACCAAGAGACCCAGTACTTC. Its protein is CSVRGGYQETQYF.

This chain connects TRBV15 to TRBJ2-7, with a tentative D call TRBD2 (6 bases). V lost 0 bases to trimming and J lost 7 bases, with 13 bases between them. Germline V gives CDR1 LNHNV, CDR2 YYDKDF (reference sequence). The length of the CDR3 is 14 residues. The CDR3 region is CATSRDRRGWEQYF. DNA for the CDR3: TGTGCCACCAGCAGAGATCGACGGGGGTGGGAGCAGTACTTC.

CDR3 amino acids: CASSTPTGLGANVLTF. The CDR3 region has the DNA TGTGCCAGCAGCACCCCGACAGGGCTTGGGGCCAACGTCCTGACTTTC. The gene calls are TRBV7-6 and TRBJ2-6; 7 positions agree with TRBD1. The CDR3 sequence is 16 residues long. Per the germline V gene, CDR1 is SGHVS and CDR2 is FNYEAQ. Trimming cost V 5 bases and J 3 bases; bases outside gene matches: 7. Full variable domain (remainder filled in from reference TRBV7-6 and TRBJ2-6): GAGVSQSPRYKVTKRGQDVALRCDPISGHVSLYWYRQALGQGPEFLTYFNYEAQQDKSGLPNDRFSAERPEGSISTLTIQRTEQRDSAMYRCASSTPTGLGANVLTFGAGSRLTVL.

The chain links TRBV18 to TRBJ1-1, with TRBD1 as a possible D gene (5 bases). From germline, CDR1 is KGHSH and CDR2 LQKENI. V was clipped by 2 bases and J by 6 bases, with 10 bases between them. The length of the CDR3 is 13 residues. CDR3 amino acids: CASSPSGGAEAFF. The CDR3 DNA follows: TGTGCCAGCTCACCATCTGGAGGGGCTGAAGCTTTCTTT. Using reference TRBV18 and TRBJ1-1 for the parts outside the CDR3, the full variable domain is NAGVMQNPRHLVRRRGQEARLRCSPMKGHSHVYWYRQLPEEGLKFMVYLQKENIIDESGMPKERFSAEFPKEGPSILRIQQVVRGDSAAYFCASSPSGGAEAFFGQGTRLTVV.

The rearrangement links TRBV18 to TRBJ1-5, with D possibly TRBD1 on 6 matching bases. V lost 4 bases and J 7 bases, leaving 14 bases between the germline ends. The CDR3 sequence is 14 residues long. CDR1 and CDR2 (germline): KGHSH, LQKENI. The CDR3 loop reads CASSRDRLGQPQHF. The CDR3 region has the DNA TGTGCCAGCTCACGCGACAGGCTGGGACAGCCCCAGCATTTT.

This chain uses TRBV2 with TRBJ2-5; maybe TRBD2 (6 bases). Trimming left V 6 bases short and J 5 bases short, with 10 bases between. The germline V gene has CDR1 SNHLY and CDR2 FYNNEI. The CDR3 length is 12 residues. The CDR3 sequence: CASRRRVETQYF. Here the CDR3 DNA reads TGTGCCAGCAGGAGGAGGGTTGAGACCCAGTACTTC. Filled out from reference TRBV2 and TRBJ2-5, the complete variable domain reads EPEVTQTPSHQVTQMGQEVILRCVPISNHLYFYWYRQILGQKVEFLVSFYNNEISEKSEIFDDQFSVERPDGSNFTLKIRSTKLEDSAMYFCASRRRVETQYFGPGTRLLVL.

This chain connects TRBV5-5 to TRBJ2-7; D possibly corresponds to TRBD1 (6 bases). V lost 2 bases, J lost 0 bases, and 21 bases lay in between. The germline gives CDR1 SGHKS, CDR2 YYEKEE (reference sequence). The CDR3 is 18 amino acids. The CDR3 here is CASSFPPGEDSYSYEQYF. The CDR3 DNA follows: TGTGCCAGCAGCTTTCCCCCAGGGGAAGATTCGTACTCCTACGAGCAGTACTTC.

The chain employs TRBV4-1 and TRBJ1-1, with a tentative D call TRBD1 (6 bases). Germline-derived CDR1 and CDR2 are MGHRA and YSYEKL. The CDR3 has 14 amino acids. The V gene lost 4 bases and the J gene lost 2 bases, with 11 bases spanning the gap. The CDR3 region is CASSPLQGNTEAFF. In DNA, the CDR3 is TGCGCCAGCAGCCCCTTACAGGGAAACACTGAAGCTTTCTTT.

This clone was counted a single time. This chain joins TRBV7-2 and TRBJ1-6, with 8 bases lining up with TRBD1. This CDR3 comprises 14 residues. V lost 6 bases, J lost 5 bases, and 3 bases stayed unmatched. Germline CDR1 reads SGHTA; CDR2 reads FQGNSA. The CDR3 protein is CASRETGDNSPLHF. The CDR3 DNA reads TGTGCCAGCAGGGAGACAGGGGATAATTCACCCCTCCACTTT.

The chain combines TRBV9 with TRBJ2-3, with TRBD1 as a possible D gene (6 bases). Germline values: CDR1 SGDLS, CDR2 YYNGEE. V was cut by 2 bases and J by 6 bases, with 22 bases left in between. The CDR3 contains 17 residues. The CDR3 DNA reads TGTGCCAGCAGCGTCCCTCGAACAGAGACAGGACCGGATACGCAGTATTTT. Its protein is CASSVPRTETGPDTQYF.

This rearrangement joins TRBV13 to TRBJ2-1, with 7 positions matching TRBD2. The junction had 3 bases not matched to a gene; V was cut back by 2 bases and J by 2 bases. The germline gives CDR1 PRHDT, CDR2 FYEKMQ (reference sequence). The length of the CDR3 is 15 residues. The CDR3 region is CASSLWGGAYNEQFF. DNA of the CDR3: TGTGCCAGCAGCTTATGGGGGGGGGCCTACAATGAGCAGTTCTTC.

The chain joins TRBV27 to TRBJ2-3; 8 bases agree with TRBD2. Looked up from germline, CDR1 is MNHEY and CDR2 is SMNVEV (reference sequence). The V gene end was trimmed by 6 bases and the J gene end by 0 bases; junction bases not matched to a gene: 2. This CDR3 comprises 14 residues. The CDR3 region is CASRKRESTDTQYF. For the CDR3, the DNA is TGTGCCAGCAGGAAGCGGGAGAGCACAGATACGCAGTATTTT.

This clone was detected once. CDR3 sequence reads: CASSETQGADRETQYF. CDR3 DNA: TGTGCCAGCAGTGAAACCCAGGGGGCCGATAGAGAGACCCAGTACTTC. The chain is built from TRBV27 and TRBJ2-5; 8 bases are a match to TRBD1. The V and J ends lost 5 bases and 4 bases, in that order; junction bases with no gene match: 12. The CDR3 is 16 amino acids. Germline values: CDR1 MNHEY, CDR2 SMNVEV (reference sequence).

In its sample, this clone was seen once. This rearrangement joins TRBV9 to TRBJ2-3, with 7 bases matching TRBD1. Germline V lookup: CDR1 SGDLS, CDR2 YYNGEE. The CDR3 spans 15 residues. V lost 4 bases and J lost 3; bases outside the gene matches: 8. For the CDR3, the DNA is TGTGCCAGCAGCTCTAGACAGGGTGGGACAGATACGCAGTATTTT. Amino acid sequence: CASSSRQGGTDTQYF.

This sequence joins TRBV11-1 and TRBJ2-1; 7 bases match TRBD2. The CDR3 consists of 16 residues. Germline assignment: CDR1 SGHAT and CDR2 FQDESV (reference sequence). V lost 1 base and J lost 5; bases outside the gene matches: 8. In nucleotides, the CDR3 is TGTGCCAGCAGCTTAGGACTAGCCCTCGTGAACAATGAGCAGTTCTTC. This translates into CASSLGLALVNNEQFF. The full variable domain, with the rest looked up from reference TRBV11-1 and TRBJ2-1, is EAEVAQSPRYKITEKSQAVAFWCDPISGHATLYWYRQILGQGPELLVQFQDESVVDDSQLPKDRFSAERLKGVDSTLKIQPAELGDSAMYLCASSLGLALVNNEQFFGPGTRLTVL.

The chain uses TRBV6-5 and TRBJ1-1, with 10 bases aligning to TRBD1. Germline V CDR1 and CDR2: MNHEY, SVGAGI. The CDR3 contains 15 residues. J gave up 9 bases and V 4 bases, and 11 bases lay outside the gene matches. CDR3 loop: CASSWDRGGGRQAFF. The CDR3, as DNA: TGTGCCAGCAGTTGGGACAGGGGCGGGGGTAGGCAAGCTTTCTTT.

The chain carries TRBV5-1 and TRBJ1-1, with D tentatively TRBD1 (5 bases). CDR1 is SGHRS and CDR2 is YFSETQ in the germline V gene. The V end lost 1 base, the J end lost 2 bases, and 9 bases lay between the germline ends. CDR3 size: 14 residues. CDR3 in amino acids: CASSLNQGNTEAFF. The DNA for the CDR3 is TGCGCCAGCAGCTTGAACCAGGGCAACACTGAAGCTTTCTTT.

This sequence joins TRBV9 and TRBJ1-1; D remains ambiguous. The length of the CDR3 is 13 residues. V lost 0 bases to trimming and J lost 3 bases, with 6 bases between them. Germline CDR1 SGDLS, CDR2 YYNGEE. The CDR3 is CASSVVEDTEAFF. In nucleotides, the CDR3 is TGTGCCAGCAGCGTAGTTGAGGACACTGAAGCTTTCTTT.

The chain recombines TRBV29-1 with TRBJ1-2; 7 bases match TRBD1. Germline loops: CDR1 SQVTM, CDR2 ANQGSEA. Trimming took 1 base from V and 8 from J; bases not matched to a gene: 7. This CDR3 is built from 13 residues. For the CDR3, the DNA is TGCAGCGTTGAAGGCCAGGGGGTAGAAGGCTACACCTTC. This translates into CSVEGQGVEGYTF.

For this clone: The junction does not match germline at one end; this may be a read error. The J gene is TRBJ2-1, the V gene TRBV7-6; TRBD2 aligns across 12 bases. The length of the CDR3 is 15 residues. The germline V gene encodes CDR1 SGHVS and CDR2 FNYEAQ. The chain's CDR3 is CASSLAGGAYNEQFF. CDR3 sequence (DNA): TGTGCCAGCAGCCTAGCGGGGGGGGCCTACAATGAGCAGTTCTTC.

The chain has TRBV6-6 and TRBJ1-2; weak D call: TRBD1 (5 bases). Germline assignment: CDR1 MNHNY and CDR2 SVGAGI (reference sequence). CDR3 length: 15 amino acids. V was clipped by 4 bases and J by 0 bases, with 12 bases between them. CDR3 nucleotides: TGTGCCAGCAGTTTGCCAGGGAGGCCTAACTATGGCTACACCTTC. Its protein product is CASSLPGRPNYGYTF.

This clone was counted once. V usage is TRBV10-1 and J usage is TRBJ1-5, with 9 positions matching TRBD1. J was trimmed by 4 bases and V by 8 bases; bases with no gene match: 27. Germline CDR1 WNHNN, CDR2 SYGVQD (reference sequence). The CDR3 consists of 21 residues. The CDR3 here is CASRHFFRDRDGSGTNQPQHF. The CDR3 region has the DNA TGCGCCAGCCGACATTTTTTCCGGGACAGGGACGGATCGGGGACTAATCAGCCCCAGCATTTT.

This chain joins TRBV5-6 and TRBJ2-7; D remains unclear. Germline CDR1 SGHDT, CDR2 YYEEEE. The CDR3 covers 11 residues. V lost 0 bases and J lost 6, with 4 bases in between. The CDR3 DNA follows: TGTGCCAGCAGCTTGGGGGCCGAGCAGTACTTC. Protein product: CASSLGAEQYF.